Each of the 31 T cell receptor beta chains below was sequenced from the same sample in a study of T cells in Graves' hyperthyroidism and ophthalmopathy. Researchers amplified the TCR beta CDR3 regions from RNA transcripts. First-round RT-PCR with HTBI primers amplified the TCR CDR3 region. One entry per CDR3 protein, called by TCRdb with MiXCR from the multiplex PCR reads. The table has 560,000 or so distinct CDR3 sequences, about 20% seen once. Sequencing used blood. The receptors were sampled from a man aged 35-49 years with Graves' ophthalmopathy.

This chain's CDR3 is CASSPSGLAGSNEQFF. CDR3 bases: TGTGCCAGCAGCCCCTCGGGACTAGCGGGCTCCAATGAGCAGTTCTTC. The V and J genes are TRBV7-3 and TRBJ2-1, with TRBD2 matching 12 bases. The CDR3 runs to 16 residues. Unmatched junction bases numbered 8, after V lost 5 bases and J lost 6 bases. From germline, CDR1 is SGHTA and CDR2 FQGTGA.

This clonotype was seen a handful of times. The rearrangement uses TRBV20-1 and TRBJ2-1; possible D gene TRBD2, 5 bases. In germline, CDR1 is DFQATT, CDR2 SNEGSKA (reference sequence). Trimming left V 7 bases short and J 0 bases short, with 16 bases between. The CDR3 is 15 amino acids. For the CDR3, the DNA is TGCAGTGTCTTCCCTTCAGCGGTCTCCTACAATGAGCAGTTCTTC. It yields the protein CSVFPSAVSYNEQFF.

This clonotype appeared many times. This chain connects TRBV7-2 to TRBJ2-5; 14 positions agree with TRBD2. Germline-derived CDR1 and CDR2 are SGHTA and FQGNSA. V was pared by 5 bases and J by 2 bases, with 7 bases of the junction left unmatched. This CDR3 is built from 17 residues. The CDR3 protein is CASSVRLAGGKQETQYF. The CDR3 region has the DNA TGTGCCAGCAGCGTTAGACTAGCGGGAGGGAAACAAGAGACCCAGTACTTC.

The V call is TRBV7-8, the J call TRBJ2-1; the match to TRBD2 covers 14 bases. Losses at the gene ends were 5 bases for V and 8 bases for J; bases not matched to a gene: 11. The CDR3 extends over 17 amino acids. Germline V gene lookup returns CDR1 SGHVS and CDR2 FQNEAQ. CDR3 coding DNA: TGTGCCAGCAGCAAAACCGGGACTAGCGGGAGAGGGCATGAGCAGTTCTTC. It codes for CASSKTGTSGRGHEQFF.

In this sample, this clonotype turned up a few times. This rearrangement joins TRBV5-1 to TRBJ2-5; D may be TRBD1 or TRBD2 (5 bases each). The germline V gene has CDR1 SGHRS and CDR2 YFSETQ. The V end lost 4 bases, the J end lost 2 bases, and 18 bases lay between the germline ends. This CDR3 has 16 residues. The CDR3 sequence is CASSAGARQDQETQYF. As DNA, the CDR3 is TGCGCCAGCAGCGCCGGGGCGAGGCAGGATCAAGAGACCCAGTACTTC.

V usage is TRBV10-3 and J usage is TRBJ1-1; 7 bases map to TRBD1. The CDR3 covers 14 residues. V lost 7 bases and J lost 0; bases outside the gene matches: 5. Germline assignment: CDR1 ENHRY and CDR2 SYGVKD. The CDR3 is CAITPDRMNTEAFF. The CDR3, as DNA: TGTGCCATCACCCCGGACAGGATGAACACTGAAGCTTTCTTT.

This clonotype was picked up many times. The chain has TRBV27 and TRBJ2-7; D unclear. The V gene's germline CDR1 is MNHEY and CDR2 SMNVEV (reference sequence). Trimming cost V 8 bases and J 0 bases, with 11 bases left between them. The CDR3 has 13 amino acids. The CDR3 DNA sequence: TGTGCCAGCTCTCTCCGGTTCTCCTACGAGCAGTACTTC. It translates to CASSLRFSYEQYF.

This clonotype was counted between two and nine times. The CDR3, as DNA: TGTGCCAGCAGCATTACTAGCGGGAGTTGGAATGAGCAGTTCTTC. Its protein product is CASSITSGSWNEQFF. V and J are TRBV7-2 and TRBJ2-1, with 11 positions matching TRBD2. Germline V CDR1 and CDR2: SGHTA, FQGNSA. V shed 5 bases and J 7 bases; nucleotides not matched to a gene: 7. The CDR3 has 15 amino acids.

This clonotype has ten or more counts. The chain uses TRBV5-4 and TRBJ2-5; 8 bases line up with TRBD2. With V trimmed by 1 base and J by 2 bases, 7 bases remained unmatched. The CDR3 has 16 residues. Germline V CDR1 and CDR2: SGHNT, YYREEE (reference sequence). The CDR3 loop reads CASSLSAAGVQETQYF. The CDR3 DNA is TGTGCCAGCAGCTTGTCGGCAGCGGGAGTGCAAGAGACCCAGTACTTC.

A note on this clonotype: A much larger clone lies one base from this, so it may be a read error. The CDR3 ends on some other residue instead of the conserved phenylalanine or tryptophan, so this is likely a read error. V usage is TRBV7-8 and J usage is TRBJ1-5; possibly TRBD1 for D (6 bases). Trimming pared 5 bases from V and 3 bases from J, leaving 11 bases between. This CDR3 has 14 amino acids. Looked up from germline, CDR1 is SGHVS and CDR2 is FQNEAQ. The CDR3 DNA is TGTGCCAGCAGCCGAGACAGGAACAATCAGCCCCAGCATTCT. Translating gives CASSRDRNNQPQHS.

This clonotype turned up a few times. The chain has TRBV6-1 and TRBJ1-2, with D unclear. This CDR3 region has 13 residues. The V end was cut by 0 bases, the J end by 7 bases, with 9 bases between. The germline V gene has CDR1 MNHNS and CDR2 SASEGT. Written as DNA, the CDR3 is TGTGCCAGCAGTGAAGCGAGGGTCAGTGGCTACACCTTC. Translation: CASSEARVSGYTF.

This clonotype was seen ten or more times. The rearrangement joins TRBV30 to TRBJ1-1; D remains ambiguous. Germline V gene data show CDR1 as GTSNPN and CDR2 as SVGIG (reference sequence). Trimming pared 0 bases from V and 5 bases from J, leaving 13 bases between. The CDR3 sequence is 14 residues long. CDR3 DNA sequence: TGTGCCTGGAGTGTAGACCGGGAGGGAACTGAAGCTTTCTTT. Its translation is CAWSVDREGTEAFF.

This clonotype was observed a handful of times. The V and J genes are TRBV7-9 and TRBJ2-3, with a possible D match to TRBD2 (5 bases). The CDR3 consists of 16 residues. Trimming took off 5 bases at V and 0 bases at J, with 15 bases between the two ends. Germline V gene lookup returns CDR1 SEHNR and CDR2 FQNEAQ (reference sequence). The CDR3: CASSRTSRASTDTQYF. The CDR3 bases are TGTGCCAGCAGCCGAACCTCGCGGGCTAGCACAGATACGCAGTATTTT.

This clonotype was picked up a small number of times. This chain links TRBV5-4 with TRBJ2-5; 16 bases align to TRBD2. There are 17 residues in the CDR3. The trim removed 4 bases at V and 5 bases at J, leaving 8 bases unmatched. Per the germline V gene, CDR1 is SGHNT and CDR2 is YYREEE (reference sequence). CDR3 in amino acids: CASSAGTSGGDFETQYF. The CDR3 nucleotides read TGTGCCAGCAGCGCCGGGACTAGCGGGGGGGATTTCGAGACCCAGTACTTC.

This clonotype appeared many times. The chain employs TRBV3-1 and TRBJ1-1, with D unresolved. V shed 1 base and J shed 8 bases, with 14 bases lying between them. The germline V gene has CDR1 LGHDT and CDR2 YNNKEL (reference sequence). This CDR3 has 14 amino acids. The CDR3 DNA is TGTGCCAGCAGCCAAGGGAGTTCGATCGGAGAAGCTTTCTTT. Amino acid sequence: CASSQGSSIGEAFF.

This clonotype was seen only a few times. CDR3 residues: CATSISETQYF. DNA for the CDR3: TGTGCCACCAGCATCTCTGAGACCCAGTACTTC. J is TRBJ2-5 and V is TRBV15, with D unresolved. Germline V gene data show CDR1 as LNHNV and CDR2 as YYDKDF (reference sequence). V lost 4 bases and J lost 5, with 5 bases in between. The CDR3 is 11 amino acids.

The chain is built from TRBV24-1 and TRBJ2-2, with a possible D match to TRBD2 (7 bases). Germline CDR1 and CDR2: KGHDR and SFDVKD. The CDR3 sequence is 16 residues long. V was shortened by 6 bases and J by 4 bases, with 17 bases between the two germline ends. CDR3 coding DNA: TGTGCCACCAGTAAATCCGCAGGGGAGGGCACCGGGGAGCTGTTTTTT. This translates into CATSKSAGEGTGELFF.

J is TRBJ2-1 and V is TRBV9; D not resolved. Germline V lookup: CDR1 SGDLS, CDR2 YYNGEE. The CDR3 consists of 19 residues. With 1 base removed from V and 0 bases from J, the gap between germline ends came to 20 bases. The CDR3 DNA reads TGTGCCAGCAGCGTAAGGGCGGAAGCGCCCCCTAGCTCCTACAATGAGCAGTTCTTC. Amino acids: CASSVRAEAPPSSYNEQFF.

Written as DNA, the CDR3 is TGTGCCAGCAGTCCCGCGGTGGCGGGAGGAGAGCATGAGCAGTTCTTC. The encoded protein is CASSPAVAGGEHEQFF. The chain has TRBV6-2 or TRBV6-3 and TRBJ2-1, with TRBD2 identical over 8 bases. Germline V CDR1 and CDR2: MNHEY, SVGEGT. The V and J ends lost 5 bases and 8 bases, in that order; junction bases with no gene match: 14. The CDR3 spans 16 residues.

The chain recombines TRBV7-8 with TRBJ2-4; 9 positions agree with TRBD2. Germline V gene data show CDR1 as SGHVS and CDR2 as FQNEAQ. V lost 0 bases and J lost 6; bases outside the gene matches: 18. The CDR3 extends over 20 amino acids. The DNA of the CDR3 is TGTGCCAGCAGCTTAGCGGATCAAGGGCGGCGGGAGGGCCGGGGAAACATTCAGTACTTC. Its protein is CASSLADQGRREGRGNIQYF.

The genes are TRBV20-1 and TRBJ2-5, with D maybe TRBD2 (6 bases). This CDR3 spans 15 amino acids. Trimming removed 6 bases from V and 4 bases from J, with 21 bases in between. Germline V gene sequence: CDR1 DFQATT, CDR2 SNEGSKA (reference sequence). The CDR3 coding sequence is TGCAGTGCATCCCGAGGAGGGAGAAGAATAGAGACCCAGTACTTC. Translated: CSASRGGRRIETQYF.

Of note for this clonotype: At one end the junction does not follow the germline gene, possibly because of a read error. The CDR3 DNA reads as TGTGCCACTAGTTCCTTAAACAGGGATGAAGCTTTCTTT. Protein product: CATSSLNRDEAFF. This rearrangement joins TRBV19 to TRBJ1-1, with a tentative D call TRBD1 (6 bases). CDR3 size: 13 residues. Germline CDR1 reads LNHDA; CDR2 reads SQIVND (reference sequence).

This clonotype was seen repeatedly, ten times or more. The rearrangement links TRBV12-3 or TRBV12-4 to TRBJ1-2; D possibly corresponds to TRBD1 (6 bases). Deletions cut 6 bases from V and 4 bases from J, with 15 bases between. CDR3 length: 14 residues. The CDR3 DNA is TGTGCCAGCAGCTACAGGGAAGCCCGCTATGGCTACACCTTC. Its translation is CASSYREARYGYTF.

This clonotype was detected many times. This chain connects TRBV5-1 to TRBJ2-1; perhaps TRBD2 as D (5 bases). V was cut by 2 bases and J by 1 base, with 16 bases left in between. The CDR3 spans 17 residues. CDR1 and CDR2 from the germline V gene are SGHRS and YFSETQ. CDR3 nucleotides: TGCGCCAGCAGCTTCGGGCGGCGGGCCCAGTCCTACAATGAGCAGTTCTTC. Translating gives CASSFGRRAQSYNEQFF. Drawing the rest from reference TRBV5-1 and TRBJ2-1, the complete variable domain is KAGVTQTPRYLIKTRGQQVTLSCSPISGHRSVSWYQQTPGQGLQFLFEYFSETQRNKGNFPGRFSGRQFSNSRSEMNVSTLELGDSALYLCASSFGRRAQSYNEQFFGPGTRLTVL.

This clonotype was observed a handful of times. The DNA for the CDR3 is TGTGCCAGCAGCCCACCGGGCCCATCCTACGAGCAGTACTTC. It specifies CASSPPGPSYEQYF. The chain couples TRBV12-3 or TRBV12-4 to TRBJ2-7; D not resolved. Trimming removed 6 bases from V and 1 base from J, with 13 bases in between. The CDR3 extends over 14 amino acids.

This clonotype was seen only once. The V call is TRBV19, the J call TRBJ1-2; 7 bases align to TRBD1. Germline V gene lookup returns CDR1 LNHDA and CDR2 SQIVND (reference sequence). The CDR3 runs to 14 residues. The V and J ends lost 8 bases and 4 bases, in that order; junction bases with no gene match: 10. In DNA form, the CDR3 reads TGTGCCAGTTTCGGGACAGCCCATTTCTATGGCTACACCTTC. Translated, it gives CASFGTAHFYGYTF.

This clonotype has ten or more counts. The rearrangement joins TRBV30 to TRBJ1-1; no definite D call. Germline lookup yields CDR1 GTSNPN and CDR2 SVGIG (reference sequence). The CDR3 length is 14 residues. Trimming removed 5 bases from V and 5 bases from J, with 18 bases in between. The CDR3 nucleotides read TGTGCCTGGCTTCGGACGCTCGGAAGGACTGAAGCTTTCTTT. Translating it yields CAWLRTLGRTEAFF. The variable domain in full, with the rest retrieved from reference TRBV30 and TRBJ1-1, is SQTIHQWPATLVQPVGSPLSLECTVEGTSNPNLYWYRQAAGRGLQLLFYSVGIGQISSEVPQNLSASRPQDRQFILSSKKLLLSDSGFYLCAWLRTLGRTEAFFGQGTRLTVV.

This clonotype was recorded once. This chain uses TRBV20-1 with TRBJ2-5; 9 positions agree with TRBD2. The V segment lost 4 bases and the J segment 1 base; nucleotides outside the gene matches: 16. The CDR3 has 18 amino acids. Germline V gene lookup returns CDR1 DFQATT and CDR2 SNEGSKA (reference sequence). For the CDR3, the DNA is TGCAGTGCTACCGCAGGGCACTCCGGGACTAGCAGCCAAGAGACCCAGTACTTC. Protein sequence: CSATAGHSGTSSQETQYF.

The chain recombines TRBV7-3 with TRBJ2-3; 11 bases match TRBD2. The CDR3 consists of 16 residues. Per germline, CDR1 SGHTA and CDR2 FQGTGA. V was clipped by 4 bases and J by 4 bases; unmatched bases: 7. The CDR3 reads CASSSRSGLAADTQYF. The CDR3, as DNA: TGTGCCAGCAGCTCCCGCTCGGGACTAGCGGCAGATACGCAGTATTTT.

This clonotype has at least ten counts. The V gene is TRBV20-1, the J gene TRBJ2-3, with TRBD2 matching over 12 bases. The V gene's germline CDR1 is DFQATT and CDR2 SNEGSKA (reference sequence). The CDR3 contains 17 residues. Trimming took 5 bases from V and 2 from J; bases not matched to a gene: 11. Written as DNA, the CDR3 is TGCAGTGCTCAAGAAGGACTAGCGGGGTGGGTCACAGATACGCAGTATTTT. This codes for CSAQEGLAGWVTDTQYF.

The chain is built from TRBV6-1 and TRBJ2-5, with D maybe TRBD2 (5 bases). V was cut by 6 bases and J by 4 bases, with 21 bases left in between. This CDR3 spans 16 amino acids. Per germline, CDR1 MNHNS and CDR2 SASEGT. The CDR3 sequence: CASSSHLSSFGETQYF. The CDR3 DNA is TGTGCCAGCAGCTCCCATCTCTCTAGCTTCGGAGAGACCCAGTACTTC.